This TCR beta chain appears in the sequencing data of a study of cytomegalovirus exposure and HLA in healthy donors. Notes on the study in general: It was approximately 160 TCR beta chains that were listed as cytomegalovirus-associated. Association of a missense DCLRE1C variant with TCR beta V- and J-gene trimming was reported in a later analysis. Immune exposure data for these donors was limited to CMV serostatus.

PCR employed 60 Vbeta and 13 Jbeta primers. Sequencing was performed with immunoSEQ multiplex PCR; in TCRdb, only in-frame clones are kept and a portion is missing. The sample carries about 72,000 clones, 70% to 90% recorded once. The CDR3 runs to 12 residues. V lost 4 bases and J 5 bases, leaving 8 bases between the germline ends. The germline V gene encodes CDR1 MDHEN and CDR2 SYDVKM. The donors gave bone marrow, and they were healthy. Note on this clone: Its matching antigen is unknown.

The TCR originated in a human donor in good health. Material: PBMCs. The J gene is TRBJ2-5, the V gene TRBV28; D is possibly TRBD2 (5 bases). The chain's CDR3 is CASSSGSETQYF. CDR3 nucleotide sequence: TGTGCCAGCAGTTCGGGGTCGGAGACCCAGTACTTC.